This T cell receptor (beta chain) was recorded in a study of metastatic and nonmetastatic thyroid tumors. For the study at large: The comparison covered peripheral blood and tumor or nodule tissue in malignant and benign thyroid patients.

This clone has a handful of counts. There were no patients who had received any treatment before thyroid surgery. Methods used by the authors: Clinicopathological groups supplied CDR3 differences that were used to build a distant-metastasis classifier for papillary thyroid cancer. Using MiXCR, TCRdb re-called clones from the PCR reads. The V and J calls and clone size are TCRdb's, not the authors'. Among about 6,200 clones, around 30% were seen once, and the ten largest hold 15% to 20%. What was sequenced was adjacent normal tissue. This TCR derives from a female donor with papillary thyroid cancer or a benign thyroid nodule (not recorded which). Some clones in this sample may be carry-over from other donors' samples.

The CDR3 reads CASSYSTSGSSYEQYF. As DNA, the CDR3 is TGTGCCAGCAGTTACTCGACTAGCGGAAGCTCCTACGAGCAGTACTTC. This chain links TRBV6-2 or TRBV6-3 with TRBJ2-7; TRBD2 matches at 9 bases. V trimming: 0 bases; J trimming: 0 bases; junction bases outside the gene matches: 3. Germline V lookup: CDR1 MNHEY, CDR2 SVGEGT. The CDR3 consists of 16 residues.